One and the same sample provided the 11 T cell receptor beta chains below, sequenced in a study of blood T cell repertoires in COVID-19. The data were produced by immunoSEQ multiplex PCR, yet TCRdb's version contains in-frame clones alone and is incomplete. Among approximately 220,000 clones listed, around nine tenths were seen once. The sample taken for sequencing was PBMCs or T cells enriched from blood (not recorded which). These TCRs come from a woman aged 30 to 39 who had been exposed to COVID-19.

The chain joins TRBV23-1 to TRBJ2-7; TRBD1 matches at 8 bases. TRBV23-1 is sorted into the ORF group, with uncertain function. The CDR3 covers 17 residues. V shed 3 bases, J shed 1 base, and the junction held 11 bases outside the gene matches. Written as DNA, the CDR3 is TGCGCCAGCAGTCACCACGGCGGACAGGGTCCGTCCTACGAGCAGTACTTC. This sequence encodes CASSHHGGQGPSYEQYF.

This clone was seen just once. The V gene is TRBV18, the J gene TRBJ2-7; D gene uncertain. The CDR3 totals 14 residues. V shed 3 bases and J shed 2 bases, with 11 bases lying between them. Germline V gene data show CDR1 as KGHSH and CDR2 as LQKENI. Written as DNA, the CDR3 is TGTGCCAGCTCACCCCGACAACGGACCTACGAGCAGTACTTC. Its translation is CASSPRQRTYEQYF.

For the CDR3, the DNA is TGTGCCAGTAGCAACCAGGGGGGTACGCAGTATTTT. As protein: CASSNQGGTQYF. This chain uses TRBV19 with TRBJ2-3, with D tentatively TRBD1 (7 bases). Trimming shortened V by 6 bases and J by 8 bases, and 12 bases separated the two germline ends. The CDR3 spans 12 residues. CDR1 is LNHDA and CDR2 is SQIVND in the germline V gene (reference sequence). Full variable domain (missing parts from reference TRBV19 and TRBJ2-3): DGGITQSPKYLFRKEGQNVTLSCEQNLNHDAMYWYRQDPGQGLRLIYYSQIVNDFQKGDIAEGYSVSREKKESFPLTVTSAQKNPTAFYLCASSNQGGTQYFGPGTRLTVL.

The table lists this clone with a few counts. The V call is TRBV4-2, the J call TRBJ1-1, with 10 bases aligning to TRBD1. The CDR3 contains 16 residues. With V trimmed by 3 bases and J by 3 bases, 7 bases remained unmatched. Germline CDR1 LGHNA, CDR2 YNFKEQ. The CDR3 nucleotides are TGTGCCAGCAGCCAGACAGGGGGCCGAGCGTACACTGAAGCTTTCTTT. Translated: CASSQTGGRAYTEAFF.

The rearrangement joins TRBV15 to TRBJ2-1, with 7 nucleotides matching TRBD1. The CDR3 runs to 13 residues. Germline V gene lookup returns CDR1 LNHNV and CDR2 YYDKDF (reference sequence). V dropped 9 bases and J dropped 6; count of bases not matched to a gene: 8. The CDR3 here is CATLDRVGNEQFF. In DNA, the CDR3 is TGTGCCACGCTAGACAGGGTGGGCAATGAGCAGTTCTTC.

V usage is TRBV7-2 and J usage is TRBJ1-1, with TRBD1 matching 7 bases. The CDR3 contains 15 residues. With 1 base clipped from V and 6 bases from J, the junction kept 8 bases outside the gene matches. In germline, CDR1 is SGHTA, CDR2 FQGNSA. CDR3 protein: CASSLGDRARPEAFF. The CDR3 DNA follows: TGTGCCAGCAGCTTAGGAGACAGGGCTAGGCCTGAAGCTTTCTTT.

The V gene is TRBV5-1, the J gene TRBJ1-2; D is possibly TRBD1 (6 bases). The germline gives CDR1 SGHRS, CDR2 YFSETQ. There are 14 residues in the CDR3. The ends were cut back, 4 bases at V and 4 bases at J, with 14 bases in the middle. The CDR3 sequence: CASSPERGGYGYTF. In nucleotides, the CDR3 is TGCGCCAGCAGCCCCGAGAGGGGGGGCTATGGCTACACCTTC.

CDR3 sequence (DNA): TGCAGTGCTAGGACAGGGGTGGAGCAGTACTTC. Residues: CSARTGVEQYF. This chain joins TRBV20-1 and TRBJ2-7; 8 nucleotides align to TRBD1. The V segment lost 3 bases and the J segment 7 bases; nucleotides outside the gene matches: 2. This CDR3 is 11 amino acids long. Germline V CDR1 and CDR2: DFQATT, SNEGSKA (reference sequence).

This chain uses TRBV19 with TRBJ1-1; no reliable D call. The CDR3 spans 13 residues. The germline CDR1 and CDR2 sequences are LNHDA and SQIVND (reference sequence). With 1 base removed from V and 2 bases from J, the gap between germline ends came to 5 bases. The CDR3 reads CASSIVVNTEAFF. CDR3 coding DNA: TGTGCCAGTAGTATAGTAGTTAACACTGAAGCTTTCTTT.

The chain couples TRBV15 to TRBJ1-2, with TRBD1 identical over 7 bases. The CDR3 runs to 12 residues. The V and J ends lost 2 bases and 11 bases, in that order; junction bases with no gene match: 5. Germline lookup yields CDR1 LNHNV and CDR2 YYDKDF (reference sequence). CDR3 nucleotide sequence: TGTGCCACCAGCAGACAGGGACAGCAGTACACCTTC. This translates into CATSRQGQQYTF.

The CDR3 loop is CASGTGGLTDTQYF. CDR3 DNA sequence: TGTGCATCCGGAACGGGGGGCCTCACAGATACGCAGTATTTT. This chain joins TRBV10-3 and TRBJ2-3; D may be TRBD2 (7 bases). From germline, CDR1 is ENHRY and CDR2 SYGVKD. The CDR3 loop spans 14 amino acids.